This T cell receptor (beta chain) was found in a study of blood T cell repertoires in COVID-19. At the level of the study: COVID-19 samples, acute and convalescent, were from the United States, Italy and Spain. The analysed material was cDNA or gDNA that came from T cells, B-cell-depleted T cells, or PBMCs.

V was pared by 0 bases and J by 3 bases, with 9 bases of the junction left unmatched. Looked up from germline, CDR1 is SGHRS and CDR2 is YFSETQ. The CDR3 totals 17 residues. Per the original data handling: Estimated nucleated cell counts came from reference gene primer amplification. The table came from immunoSEQ multiplex PCR; TCRdb's copy has only in-frame clones and leaves some out. V and J calls plus clone size are reproduced from that table; the DNA served to infer D and trimming. Seen here are 25,000 to 30,000 clones, roughly nine tenths observed once, and the top ten hold over 4.5%. The source material was peripheral blood. This receptor was obtained from a man between 65 and 79 years old with active COVID-19. The genes are TRBV5-1 and TRBJ2-7; 10 bases match TRBD2. The CDR3 DNA follows: TGCGCCAGCAGCTTGGATCGAGCGGGGGGGCTGAACTACGAGCAGTACTTC. Its translation: CASSLDRAGGLNYEQYF.